The 25 T cell receptor beta chains below come from one sample, sequenced in a study of cytomegalovirus exposure and HLA in healthy donors. PCR used 60 Vbeta primers and 13 Jbeta primers. The table came from immunoSEQ multiplex PCR; TCRdb's copy has only in-frame clones and leaves some out. The table lists 90,000 to 150,000 clones, roughly three fifths of them singletons. Input material: PBMCs. The receptors derive from a man in his forties or fifties in good health and CMV-seropositive.

A few counts support this clone. This same CDR3 is encoded by further DNA sequences in the sample. The J gene is TRBJ2-7, the V gene TRBV11-2; D is unresolved. Germline V lookup: CDR1 SGHAT, CDR2 FQNNGV. The CDR3 is 14 amino acids. V was pared by 2 bases and J by 2 bases, with 10 bases between. CDR3 in amino acids: CASSLMRNPYEQYF. DNA of the CDR3: TGTGCCAGCAGCTTAATGAGGAATCCCTACGAGCAGTACTTC. Together with reference TRBV11-2 and TRBJ2-7, the CDR3 gives the full variable domain: EAGVAQSPRYKIIEKRQSVAFWCNPISGHATLYWYQQILGQGPKLLIQFQNNGVVDDSQLPKDRFSAERLKGVDSTLKIQPAKLEDSAVYLCASSLMRNPYEQYFGPGTRLTVT.

The CDR3: CASSLVAASYNEQFF. CDR3 in DNA: TGTGCCAGCAGCTTAGTAGCGGCCTCCTACAATGAGCAGTTCTTC. The chain couples TRBV7-2 to TRBJ2-1; tentative D call: TRBD2 (6 bases). Germline V gene lookup returns CDR1 SGHTA and CDR2 FQGNSA. V was pared by 1 base and J by 0 bases, with 7 bases between. CDR3 length equals 15 residues.

This chain links TRBV5-4 with TRBJ2-2; D is unresolved. CDR3 length: 12 residues. V was shortened by 0 bases and J by 7 bases, with 4 bases between the two germline ends. Germline V gene lookup returns CDR1 SGHNT and CDR2 YYREEE (reference sequence). The CDR3 region is CASSLDIGELFF. For the CDR3, the DNA is TGTGCCAGCAGCTTGGATATCGGGGAGCTGTTTTTT.

The chain employs TRBV4-2 and TRBJ1-3; D not resolved. The germline V and J ends were trimmed by 2 bases and 0 bases, with 5 bases remaining between them. There are 14 residues in the CDR3. Germline lookup yields CDR1 LGHNA and CDR2 YNFKEQ. The CDR3 loop reads CASSQLSSGNTIYF. CDR3 nucleotide sequence: TGTGCCAGCAGCCAACTGAGCTCTGGAAACACCATATATTTT.

The chain carries TRBV27 and TRBJ1-6; D is unresolved. Trimming removed 1 base from V and 10 bases from J, with 17 bases in between. The CDR3 runs 16 residues. Germline V lookup: CDR1 MNHEY, CDR2 SMNVEV (reference sequence). CDR3 in DNA: TGTGCCAGCAGTTTATGGTCCCGCGGGTTCGGGTCACCCCTCCACTTT. Protein product: CASSLWSRGFGSPLHF.

This chain links TRBV6-6 with TRBJ1-2; TRBD1 matches 8 bases. With V trimmed by 6 bases and J by 6 bases, 6 bases remained unmatched. The germline V gene encodes CDR1 MNHNY and CDR2 SVGAGI (reference sequence). This CDR3 is 13 amino acids long. The CDR3 spells CASSRQGRDGYTF. The DNA for the CDR3 is TGTGCCAGCAGCCGACAGGGGCGGGATGGCTACACCTTC.

The CDR3 sequence: CASSLFSGGPFMTYEQYF. In DNA form, the CDR3 reads TGTGCCAGCAGCTTATTTTCAGGGGGCCCCTTTATGACCTACGAGCAGTACTTC. This sequence joins TRBV11-2 and TRBJ2-7; 8 positions match TRBD1. Unmatched junction bases numbered 14, after V lost 2 bases and J lost 2 bases. Looked up from germline, CDR1 is SGHAT and CDR2 is FQNNGV. The CDR3 totals 18 residues.

This clone was observed a few times. The chain has TRBV2 and TRBJ1-4; D perhaps matches TRBD1 (5 bases). V gave up 9 bases and J gave up 0 bases, with 14 bases separating them. The CDR3 runs to 15 residues. Germline loops: CDR1 SNHLY, CDR2 FYNNEI. The CDR3 DNA reads as TGTGCCAGTTACAGGAACATAGCAACTAATGAAAAACTGTTTTTT. Its translation is CASYRNIATNEKLFF.

The rearrangement joins TRBV6-4 to TRBJ2-3, with D unresolved. V was trimmed by 6 bases and J by 3 bases, leaving 13 bases between them. CDR1 MRHNA and CDR2 SNTAGT come from the germline V gene. The CDR3 sequence is 14 residues long. DNA of the CDR3: TGTGCCAGCAGCCCTACGACGAGGACAGATACGCAGTATTTT. This codes for CASSPTTRTDTQYF.

This chain uses TRBV9 with TRBJ1-2, with TRBD1 identical over 9 bases. The junction had 8 bases not matched to a gene; V was cut back by 4 bases and J by 4 bases. CDR1 is SGDLS, CDR2 YYNGEE, per germline. This CDR3 contains 15 residues. In DNA form, the CDR3 reads TGTGCCAGCAGCCTCGGGACAGGGACAACCTATGGCTACACCTTC. The encoded protein is CASSLGTGTTYGYTF.

The chain recombines TRBV4-1 with TRBJ2-1; D is possibly TRBD1 (6 bases). Trimming removed 1 base from V and 7 bases from J, with 14 bases in between. CDR1 is MGHRA, CDR2 YSYEKL, per germline. The CDR3 contains 15 residues. The CDR3 bases are TGCGCCAGCAGCCAAGGACAGGCTGGCAGGAATGAGCAGTTCTTC. Residues: CASSQGQAGRNEQFF.

The genes are TRBV28 and TRBJ1-1, with TRBD1 matching over 8 bases. The junction had 11 bases not matched to a gene; V was cut back by 10 bases and J by 4 bases. The CDR3 spans 14 residues. Germline-derived CDR1 and CDR2 are MDHEN and SYDVKM. The CDR3 coding sequence is TGTGCCATTGGGCTCGGACAGGGCGGCACTGAAGCTTTCTTT. Protein sequence: CAIGLGQGGTEAFF.

The chain combines TRBV13 with TRBJ2-2; the match to TRBD2 covers 12 bases. CDR1 is PRHDT and CDR2 is FYEKMQ in the germline V gene (reference sequence). Germline trimming cut 4 bases from V and 7 bases from J; bases unmatched to any gene: 16. This CDR3 contains 19 residues. The CDR3 protein is CASSSAITRTSGVVGELFF. The CDR3 DNA is TGTGCCAGCAGCTCCGCTATTACCCGGACTAGCGGGGTCGTCGGGGAGCTGTTTTTT.

A few counts support this clone. This sample also contains other DNA sequences that code for the same CDR3. The chain recombines TRBV7-2 with TRBJ2-5; the D gene is possibly TRBD2 (6 bases). CDR1 is SGHTA, CDR2 FQGNSA, per germline. The V end was cut by 3 bases, the J end by 2 bases, with 7 bases between. The CDR3 loop spans 13 amino acids. In DNA form, the CDR3 reads TGTGCCAGCAGCTTGACTAGGCAAGAGACCCAGTACTTC. Translated, it gives CASSLTRQETQYF.

This clone has only one observation. A read error may produce the germline difference seen at one junction end. Distinct nucleotide sequences in the sample also encode this CDR3. V gene TRBV5-1 combines with J gene TRBJ2-7, with a tentative D call TRBD1 (6 bases). The CDR3 spans 14 residues. Looked up from germline, CDR1 is SGHRS and CDR2 is YFSETQ. This chain's CDR3 is CASSSWGRDYEQYF. As DNA, the CDR3 is TGCGCCAGCAGCAGCTGGGGGCGAGACTACGAGCAGTACTTT.

The rearrangement links TRBV10-2 to TRBJ2-3, with TRBD2 matching 9 bases. The CDR3 has 14 residues. Trimming cost V 7 bases and J 2 bases; bases outside gene matches: 4. Per the germline V gene, CDR1 is WSHSY and CDR2 is SAAADI. CDR3 DNA sequence: TGCGCCAGCAACCTAGCGGGATTCACAGATACGCAGTATTTT. This codes for CASNLAGFTDTQYF.

As regards this clone: The sample has other DNA sequences that encode this CDR3 too. J is TRBJ1-4 and V is TRBV7-9; 8 bases map to TRBD1. The CDR3 spans 16 residues. Germline V gives CDR1 SEHNR, CDR2 FQNEAQ (reference sequence). V shed 3 bases and J 3 bases; nucleotides not matched to a gene: 6. CDR3 DNA sequence: TGTGCCAGCAGCTTCGGGCAGGGGGCCGCTAATGAAAAACTGTTTTTT. Amino acids: CASSFGQGAANEKLFF.

The chain has TRBV5-4 and TRBJ1-1, with 9 nucleotides matching TRBD1. V shed 5 bases, J shed 5 bases, and the junction held 7 bases outside the gene matches. The CDR3 runs to 14 residues. CDR1 and CDR2 from the germline V gene are SGHNT and YYREEE (reference sequence). The CDR3 bases are TGTGCCAGCAGACCGACAGGGGGAAAGACTGAAGCTTTCTTT. It yields the protein CASRPTGGKTEAFF.

The chain is built from TRBV28 and TRBJ1-1; the D is unclear. The CDR3 is 13 residues long. The germline CDR1 and CDR2 sequences are MDHEN and SYDVKM. V was pared by 7 bases and J by 0 bases, with 9 bases between. The CDR3 spells CASIETMNTEAFF. The CDR3 DNA sequence: TGTGCCAGCATCGAAACAATGAACACTGAAGCTTTCTTT. The whole variable domain, remainder taken from reference TRBV28 and TRBJ1-1, is DVKVTQSSRYLVKRTGEKVFLECVQDMDHENMFWYRQDPGLGLRLIYFSYDVKMKEKGDIPEGYSVSREKKERFSLILESASTNQTSMYLCASIETMNTEAFFGQGTRLTVV.

This sequence joins TRBV5-1 and TRBJ2-7; TRBD1 might be the D (5 bases). The CDR3 consists of 15 residues. V was pared by 0 bases and J by 2 bases, with 12 bases between. Germline CDR1 and CDR2: SGHRS and YFSETQ. The CDR3 nucleotides are TGCGCCAGCAGCTTGGAAGCAGGGCCTACCTACGAGCAGTACGTC. It is translated as CASSLEAGPTYEQYV.

The gene calls are TRBV27 and TRBJ2-7, with 10 bases fitting TRBD1. This CDR3 is 15 amino acids long. V was clipped by 3 bases and J by 4 bases; unmatched bases: 6. Germline CDR1 MNHEY, CDR2 SMNVEV (reference sequence). This chain's CDR3 is CASSFKTGGLYEQYF. CDR3 coding DNA: TGTGCCAGCAGTTTTAAGACAGGGGGCTTATACGAGCAGTACTTC.

The CDR3 here is CASSVEGSYTEAFF. DNA for the CDR3: TGTGCCAGCAGTGTGGAGGGTAGTTACACTGAAGCTTTCTTT. This rearrangement joins TRBV2 to TRBJ1-1, with no clear D. V shed 4 bases and J shed 3 bases, with 12 bases lying between them. This CDR3 spans 14 amino acids. Germline V gives CDR1 SNHLY, CDR2 FYNNEI.

This rearrangement joins TRBV10-3 to TRBJ2-7; D not certain. V gave up 7 bases and J gave up 9 bases, with 22 bases separating them. The CDR3 spans 14 residues. The germline V gene has CDR1 ENHRY and CDR2 SYGVKD. The CDR3 sequence is CAIKSPATIAGQYF. The CDR3, as DNA: TGTGCCATCAAGTCCCCTGCTACGATTGCTGGGCAGTACTTC.

This chain links TRBV5-1 with TRBJ2-1; weak D call: TRBD1 (6 bases). CDR1 SGHRS and CDR2 YFSETQ come from the germline V gene. V shed 3 bases and J shed 5 bases, with 18 bases lying between them. The CDR3 is 16 amino acids. CDR3: CASSSRDNPLNNEQFF. The CDR3 coding sequence is TGCGCCAGCAGCTCACGGGACAACCCTCTAAACAATGAGCAGTTCTTC.

The chain carries TRBV5-6 and TRBJ2-7; D not certain. The germline V gene has CDR1 SGHDT and CDR2 YYEEEE. V was trimmed by 2 bases and J by 3 bases, leaving 9 bases between them. There are 13 residues in the CDR3. The CDR3 region is CASSLNPDYEQYF. The CDR3 DNA reads TGTGCCAGCAGCTTAAACCCAGACTACGAGCAGTACTTC.